The rows below give T cell receptor beta chains drawn from one sample of a study of CXCR3-negative and CXCR3-positive naive CD8 T cells. TCRdb derives one entry per CDR3 protein from the 5' RACE reads, leaving out DNA. This sample's table has around 88,000 distinct CDR3 sequences. Sequenced sample: naive CXCR3+ CD8+ T cells from blood. These receptors were collected from a human donor in good health. Some clones in this sample may be carry-over from other donors' samples. Both conserved end residues are part of each CDR3.

TRBV7-8	TRBJ1-5	CASSLADMTSNQPQHF
TRBV5-1	TRBJ2-5	CASSLSGETQYF
TRBV6-2/TRBV6-3	TRBJ1-5	CASSTWTDNQPQHF
TRBV20-1	TRBJ2-7	CSARGFLVRYEQYF
TRBV12-3/TRBV12-4	TRBJ2-1	CASTRSPGASYNEQFF
TRBV5-1	TRBJ2-1	CASSLEFSGGPYNEQFF
TRBV7-9	TRBJ1-2	CASKPALYGYTF
TRBV9	TRBJ2-7	CASSLGGWQYEQYF
TRBV13	TRBJ1-1	CASSLGRGTEAFF
TRBV20-1	TRBJ2-7	CSARVGRGGPVYEQYF
TRBV3-1	TRBJ1-4	CASSQVVRGGKLFF
TRBV4-1	TRBJ1-1	CASGQPTGRDTEAFF
TRBV7-9	TRBJ1-1	CASTLLNTEAFF
TRBV20-1	TRBJ2-5	CSAPGAGETQYF
TRBV14	TRBJ2-1	CASSQGFPDLGQAIPEQFF
TRBV11-2	TRBJ1-2	CASSLAENYGYTF
TRBV28	TRBJ1-4	CASSSGTRNEKLFF
TRBV10-1	TRBJ2-7	CASREGQGGYEQYF
TRBV7-9	TRBJ1-2	CASSPGTGGALLGYTF
TRBV21-1	TRBJ2-3	CASSIPGQKEDCRHF
TRBV9	TRBJ2-1	CASSGGGRPNEQFF
TRBV12-3/TRBV12-4	TRBJ1-1	CASSFGLQDTEAFF
TRBV12-3/TRBV12-4	TRBJ1-5	CASSLVGNNQPQHF
TRBV28	TRBJ1-6	CASRENAAPNSPLHF
TRBV4-1	TRBJ2-5	CASSRRRNGETQYF
TRBV29-1	TRBJ2-1	CSVEDRNTWANEQFF
TRBV12-3/TRBV12-4	TRBJ1-5	CASSLAQISNQPQHF
TRBV28	TRBJ2-7	CASSFPGTGSEQYF
TRBV6-6	TRBJ1-2	CASSYLPQGGYTF
TRBV13	TRBJ1-1	CAGQGQGEPEAFF
TRBV5-1	TRBJ1-4	CASSLDGQGLFF
TRBV7-9	TRBJ2-7	CASSFGRGSAYEQYF
TRBV5-1	TRBJ1-1	CASSPPGSTPEALF
TRBV12-3/TRBV12-4	TRBJ1-2	CASGQVSGYGYTF
TRBV20-1	TRBJ2-5	CSARRVEYWETQYF
TRBV9	TRBJ2-3	CASSGKQGYGTQYF
TRBV4-3	TRBJ1-1	CASSQAGSDTEAFF
TRBV7-6	TRBJ2-3	CASSLPRRGDTQYF
TRBV11-2	TRBJ2-3	CASSGTGTGPRTDTQYF
TRBV7-9	TRBJ2-5	CASSLVLSGQETQYF
TRBV29-1	TRBJ2-1	CSVEGGTGVNSYNEQFF
TRBV27	TRBJ2-3	CASSFIAGADSDTQYF